These 30 T cell receptor beta chains originate from one sample sequenced in a study of shared clonotypes between healthy human individuals. TCRdb keeps only in-frame clones here, not all; method: immunoSEQ multiplex PCR. The data contain some 1 million clones, about 74% of them seen just once; the ten biggest clones take up around 1.4%. The sample consisted of memory CD4+ T cells sorted from blood. Subset here: CD45RA-negative fraction. The origin of the receptors is a man between 18 and 35 years old in good health.

Only a few counts were recorded for this clone. The rearrangement uses TRBV19 and TRBJ1-1; no firm D call. Germline lookup yields CDR1 LNHDA and CDR2 SQIVND (reference sequence). Trimming took 1 base from V and 10 from J, leaving 13 bases between them. The CDR3 extends over 13 amino acids. CDR3 in amino acids: CASSIASALGAFF. In DNA form, the CDR3 reads TGTGCCAGTAGTATAGCGTCGGCTCTTGGAGCTTTCTTT. Full variable domain (outside the CDR3, taken from reference TRBV19 and TRBJ1-1): DGGITQSPKYLFRKEGQNVTLSCEQNLNHDAMYWYRQDPGQGLRLIYYSQIVNDFQKGDIAEGYSVSREKKESFPLTVTSAQKNPTAFYLCASSIASALGAFFGQGTRLTVV.

The rearrangement joins TRBV6-5 to TRBJ2-1, with D perhaps given as TRBD1 or TRBD2 (5 bases each). The CDR3 totals 13 residues. The ends were cut back, 7 bases at V and 6 bases at J, with 13 bases in the middle. Germline values: CDR1 MNHEY, CDR2 SVGAGI. CDR3 amino acids: CASTSGRVNEQFF. DNA of the CDR3: TGTGCCAGCACATCGGGACGGGTCAATGAGCAGTTCTTC.

In this sample, this clone turned up a few times. The chain carries TRBV2 and TRBJ2-7; D remains ambiguous. Germline CDR1 reads SNHLY; CDR2 reads FYNNEI. The CDR3 has 15 amino acids. V lost 4 bases and J 5 bases, leaving 18 bases between the germline ends. The CDR3 protein is CASSGVGLRSNEQYF. In DNA form, the CDR3 reads TGTGCCAGCAGTGGGGTAGGTTTACGATCTAACGAGCAGTACTTC.

This clone was picked up a small number of times. The gene calls are TRBV4-2 and TRBJ2-3; D gene unclear. V was clipped by 4 bases and J by 0 bases, with 11 bases between them. CDR3 size: 15 residues. In germline, CDR1 is LGHNA, CDR2 YNFKEQ. CDR3 sequence: CASSRTAVSTDTQYF. DNA of the CDR3: TGTGCCAGCAGCCGGACGGCGGTCAGCACAGATACGCAGTATTTT.

The V gene is TRBV9, the J gene TRBJ2-5; 8 bases fit TRBD2. Looked up from germline, CDR1 is SGDLS and CDR2 is YYNGEE. The CDR3 is 16 residues long. The junction had 14 bases not matched to a gene; V was cut back by 6 bases and J by 4 bases. The CDR3 DNA reads as TGTGCCAGCACCCGAATGGACGGGGGGGAAGGAGAGACCCAGTACTTC. This encodes CASTRMDGGEGETQYF.

J is TRBJ2-3 and V is TRBV5-1, with D perhaps matching TRBD2 (6 bases). V was pared by 4 bases and J by 0 bases, with 12 bases between. Germline CDR1 SGHRS, CDR2 YFSETQ. This CDR3 contains 15 residues. CDR3 amino acids: CASSPGAGSTDTQYF. For the CDR3, the DNA is TGCGCCAGCAGCCCCGGGGCGGGAAGCACAGATACGCAGTATTTT.

The V and J genes are TRBV11-2 and TRBJ2-3, with 9 bases matching TRBD1. V trimming: 6 bases; J trimming: 3 bases; junction bases outside the gene matches: 10. This CDR3 spans 16 amino acids. CDR1 and CDR2 (germline): SGHAT, FQNNGV. Here the CDR3 DNA reads TGTGCCAGCAGAACACTGGTGGGACAGGGAACAGATACGCAGTATTTT. Protein sequence: CASRTLVGQGTDTQYF. The full variable domain, in which reference TRBV11-2 and TRBJ2-3 provide the parts outside the CDR3, is EAGVAQSPRYKIIEKRQSVAFWCNPISGHATLYWYQQILGQGPKLLIQFQNNGVVDDSQLPKDRFSAERLKGVDSTLKIQPAKLEDSAVYLCASRTLVGQGTDTQYFGPGTRLTVL.

This clone has more than one count but fewer than ten. The chain links TRBV6-6 to TRBJ2-7; 9 bases align to TRBD1. The J segment lost 7 bases and the V segment lost 6 bases, leaving 10 bases of the junction unmatched. The CDR3 is 14 amino acids. Germline V gene data show CDR1 as MNHNY and CDR2 as SVGAGI (reference sequence). The chain's CDR3 is CASRGGQGLSEQYF. The CDR3 DNA sequence: TGTGCCAGCAGGGGGGGACAGGGCCTATCTGAGCAGTACTTC.

This clone came up once. This chain connects TRBV18 to TRBJ2-7, with D possibly TRBD1 on 6 matching bases. From germline, CDR1 is KGHSH and CDR2 LQKENI. CDR3 size: 15 residues. Trimming removed 2 bases from V and 2 bases from J, with 13 bases in between. CDR3 sequence (DNA): TGTGCCAGCTCACCATCCACAGGGTCAGCCTACGAGCAGTACTTC. Residues: CASSPSTGSAYEQYF.

The chain is built from TRBV30 and TRBJ1-2; the match to TRBD1 covers 8 bases. Germline V gene data show CDR1 as GTSNPN and CDR2 as SVGIG (reference sequence). V was clipped by 0 bases and J by 6 bases; unmatched bases: 9. The CDR3 extends over 15 amino acids. CDR3 protein: CAWSVTWTGRDGYTF. CDR3 bases: TGTGCCTGGAGTGTAACATGGACAGGGAGGGATGGCTACACCTTC.

For this clone: Other nucleotide sequences in the sample specify the same CDR3. The V gene is TRBV9, the J gene TRBJ1-5, with TRBD1 matching over 7 bases. In germline, CDR1 is SGDLS, CDR2 YYNGEE. The CDR3 sequence is 15 residues long. Trimming took 3 bases from V and 0 from J; bases not matched to a gene: 3. The CDR3: CASSAGDSSNQPQHF. In DNA, the CDR3 is TGTGCCAGCAGCGCGGGGGACAGTAGCAATCAGCCCCAGCATTTT.

This clone was counted many times. V and J are TRBV7-2 and TRBJ2-3, with TRBD2 identical over 10 bases. Germline CDR1 SGHTA, CDR2 FQGNSA. CDR3 size: 16 residues. Trimming cost V 4 bases and J 6 bases; bases outside gene matches: 10. The CDR3 coding sequence is TGTGCCAGCAGCTCCTTAGCGGGAGGATTGGTGGATACGCAGTATTTT. Its translation: CASSSLAGGLVDTQYF.

The gene calls are TRBV28 and TRBJ1-5; no clear D gene. CDR1 MDHEN and CDR2 SYDVKM come from the germline V gene. The ends were cut back, 5 bases at V and 2 bases at J, with 10 bases in the middle. CDR3 length: 14 amino acids. The chain's CDR3 is CASSPPAGNQPQHF. The DNA of the CDR3 is TGTGCCAGCAGTCCGCCCGCTGGCAATCAGCCCCAGCATTTT.

The CDR3 bases are TGTGCCTCGGGGGAATACGAGCAGTACTTC. As protein: CASGEYEQYF. The chain joins TRBV30 to TRBJ2-5; a possible D gene is TRBD2 (6 bases). The DNA end favors TRBJ2-7, so the J call may be wrong. Germline assignment: CDR1 GTSNPN and CDR2 SVGIG (reference sequence). This CDR3 has 10 residues.

This clone came up a few times. The genes are TRBV2 and TRBJ2-1; D remains unclear. The V end lost 2 bases, the J end lost 12 bases, and 8 bases lay between the germline ends. The CDR3 extends over 11 amino acids. Germline CDR1 and CDR2: SNHLY and FYNNEI. CDR3 sequence: CASSESKGQFF. DNA for the CDR3: TGTGCCAGCAGTGAAAGCAAGGGGCAGTTCTTC.

The DNA of the CDR3 is TGTGCCAGCACTCCCTGGGGGGAGCTGTTTTTT. Encoded protein: CASTPWGELFF. This chain joins TRBV6-6 and TRBJ2-2; D is ambiguous. Per germline, CDR1 MNHNY and CDR2 SVGAGI (reference sequence). CDR3 size: 11 residues. The germline V and J ends were trimmed by 7 bases and 8 bases, with 8 bases remaining between them.

V and J are TRBV7-2 and TRBJ1-2; D remains unclear. Between the trimmed V and J ends, which lost 2 bases and 2 bases, there was a span of 15 bases. The CDR3 consists of 16 residues. Looked up from germline, CDR1 is SGHTA and CDR2 is FQGNSA. The CDR3, as DNA: TGTGCCAGCAGCTTAACCGGGAGCTTAAGAAACTATGGCTACACCTTC. It specifies CASSLTGSLRNYGYTF.

The chain links TRBV6-4 to TRBJ1-5; possibly TRBD1 for D (5 bases). Germline V lookup: CDR1 MRHNA, CDR2 SNTAGT. CDR3 length: 15 residues. V was trimmed by 7 bases and J by 7 bases, leaving 20 bases between them. In DNA form, the CDR3 reads TGTGCCAGCACCCATATCGGGACCGGCGCGCAGCCCCAGCATTTT. As protein: CASTHIGTGAQPQHF.

The chain recombines TRBV6-4 with TRBJ1-1; 7 positions match TRBD1. The CDR3 length is 14 residues. V lost 6 bases, J lost 5 bases, and 9 bases stayed unmatched. Germline loops: CDR1 MRHNA, CDR2 SNTAGT. CDR3 bases: TGTGCCAGCAGGGCTACAGGGGTAAATACTGAAGCTTTCTTT. Translating it yields CASRATGVNTEAFF.

The V call is TRBV6-5, the J call TRBJ2-7; 8 nucleotides align to TRBD2. Trimming took 0 bases from V and 2 from J; bases not matched to a gene: 6. CDR1 and CDR2 (germline): MNHEY, SVGAGI. This CDR3 region has 16 residues. Here the CDR3 DNA reads TGTGCCAGCAGTTACTCTATCGGGGGGGCCCCCTACGAGCAGTACTTC. Its translation is CASSYSIGGAPYEQYF.

This chain joins TRBV5-1 and TRBJ2-2, with 11 positions matching TRBD1. Germline trimming cut 3 bases from V and 6 bases from J; bases unmatched to any gene: 4. The CDR3 is 15 amino acids. Germline V gene data show CDR1 as SGHRS and CDR2 as YFSETQ. The DNA of the CDR3 is TGCGCCAGCAGCTCGCAGGGACAGGGGGCCGGGGAGCTGTTTTTT. Amino acids: CASSSQGQGAGELFF.

The chain uses TRBV30 and TRBJ2-3, with no clear D. V was clipped by 1 base and J by 7 bases, with 21 bases between them. CDR3 length: 16 amino acids. Looked up from germline, CDR1 is GTSNPN and CDR2 is SVGIG (reference sequence). The CDR3 bases are TGTGCCTGGAGTGCGAAGCAACGATCCTTAATCAATACGCAGTATTTT. Protein sequence: CAWSAKQRSLINTQYF.

The V and J genes are TRBV10-1 and TRBJ1-1; the match to TRBD1 covers 8 bases. The V and J ends lost 0 bases and 10 bases, in that order; junction bases with no gene match: 4. Germline V gene data show CDR1 as WNHNN and CDR2 as SYGVQD (reference sequence). The CDR3 length is 13 residues. Written as DNA, the CDR3 is TGCGCCAGCAGTGAGTCCGGACAGGGCTTAGCTTTCTTT. The encoded protein is CASSESGQGLAFF.

V gene TRBV5-1 combines with J gene TRBJ1-1; D remains unclear. CDR3 length: 14 amino acids. The V end was cut by 0 bases, the J end by 4 bases, with 10 bases between. The germline V gene encodes CDR1 SGHRS and CDR2 YFSETQ. CDR3 DNA sequence: TGCGCCAGCAGCTTGGAAGGGTTGAGCACTGAAGCTTTCTTT. This gives the protein CASSLEGLSTEAFF.

The chain is built from TRBV6-5 and TRBJ2-7, with D perhaps matching TRBD2 (6 bases). The germline CDR1 and CDR2 sequences are MNHEY and SVGAGI. The CDR3 extends over 13 amino acids. V was shortened by 5 bases and J by 4 bases, with 12 bases between the two germline ends. The CDR3 DNA follows: TGTGCCAGCAGTCTCACGGGGGAATACGAGCAGTACTTC. Residues: CASSLTGEYEQYF.

The gene calls are TRBV9 and TRBJ2-1; D remains ambiguous. The CDR3 is made up of 17 amino acids. The V and J ends lost 2 bases and 4 bases respectively, with 19 bases between them. CDR1 and CDR2 (germline): SGDLS, YYNGEE. In nucleotides, the CDR3 is TGTGCCAGCAGCGTCGCCCCGGACCCTTCGCCTTACAATGAGCAGTTCTTC. Translation gives CASSVAPDPSPYNEQFF.

V gene TRBV7-9 combines with J gene TRBJ2-7; 10 nucleotides line up with TRBD2. Losses at the gene ends were 7 bases for V and 4 bases for J; bases not matched to a gene: 16. Germline V gives CDR1 SEHNR, CDR2 FQNEAQ (reference sequence). The CDR3 contains 17 residues. CDR3 protein: CASNSAPLAGERYEQYF. The CDR3 bases are TGTGCCAGCAACTCCGCCCCTCTAGCGGGAGAACGGTACGAGCAGTACTTC.

This chain links TRBV28 with TRBJ2-3; D is ambiguous. The CDR3 covers 11 residues. Germline CDR1 MDHEN, CDR2 SYDVKM. Trimming left V 4 bases short and J 6 bases short, with 5 bases between. Here the CDR3 DNA reads TGTGCCAGCAGTTCGGTGGATACGCAGTATTTT. Its translation: CASSSVDTQYF.

CDR3 nucleotides: TGTGCCAGCTCCGAAGACTGGACCACCGGGGAGCTGTTTTTT. As protein: CASSEDWTTGELFF. J is TRBJ2-2 and V is TRBV6-6; no clear D. Per the germline V gene, CDR1 is MNHNY and CDR2 is SVGAGI (reference sequence). V was shortened by 8 bases and J by 4 bases, with 14 bases between the two germline ends. CDR3 length: 14 residues.

The chain combines TRBV6-1 with TRBJ2-7; a weak D match, TRBD1 (5 bases). Trimming took off 7 bases at V and 3 bases at J, with 19 bases between the two ends. Per germline, CDR1 MNHNS and CDR2 SASEGT. The CDR3 runs to 15 residues. CDR3 sequence: CASILGVVLGYEQYF. In DNA form, the CDR3 reads TGTGCCAGCATTTTAGGGGTGGTTCTTGGCTACGAGCAGTACTTC.